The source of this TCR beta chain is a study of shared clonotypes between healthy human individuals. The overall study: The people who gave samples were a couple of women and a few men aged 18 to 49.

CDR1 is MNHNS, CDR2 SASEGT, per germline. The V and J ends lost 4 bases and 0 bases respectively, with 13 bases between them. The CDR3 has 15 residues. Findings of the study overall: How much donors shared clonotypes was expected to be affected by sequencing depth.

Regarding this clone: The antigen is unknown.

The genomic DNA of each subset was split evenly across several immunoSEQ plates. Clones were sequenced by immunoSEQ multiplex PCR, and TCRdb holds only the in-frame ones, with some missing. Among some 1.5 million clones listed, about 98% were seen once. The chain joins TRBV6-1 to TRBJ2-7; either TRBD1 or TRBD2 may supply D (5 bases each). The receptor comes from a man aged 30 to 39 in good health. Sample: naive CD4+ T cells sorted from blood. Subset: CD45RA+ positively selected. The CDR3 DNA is TGTGCCAGCAGTGCGATCCGGGACGGCTCCTACGAGCAGTACTTC. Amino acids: CASSAIRDGSYEQYF.